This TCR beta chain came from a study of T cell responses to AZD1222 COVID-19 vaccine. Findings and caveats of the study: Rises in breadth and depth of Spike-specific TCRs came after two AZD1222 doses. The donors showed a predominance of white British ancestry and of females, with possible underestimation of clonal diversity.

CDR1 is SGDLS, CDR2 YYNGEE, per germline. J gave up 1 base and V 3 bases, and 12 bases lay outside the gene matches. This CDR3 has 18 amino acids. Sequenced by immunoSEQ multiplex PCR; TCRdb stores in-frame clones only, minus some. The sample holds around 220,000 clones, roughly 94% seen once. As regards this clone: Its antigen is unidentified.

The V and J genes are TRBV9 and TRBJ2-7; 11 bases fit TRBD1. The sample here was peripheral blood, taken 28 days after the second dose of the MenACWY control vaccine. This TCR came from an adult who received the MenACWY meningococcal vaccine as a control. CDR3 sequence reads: CASSADPGTGGVSYEQYF. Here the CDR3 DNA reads TGTGCCAGCAGCGCGGACCCCGGGACAGGGGGTGTATCCTACGAGCAGTACTTC.